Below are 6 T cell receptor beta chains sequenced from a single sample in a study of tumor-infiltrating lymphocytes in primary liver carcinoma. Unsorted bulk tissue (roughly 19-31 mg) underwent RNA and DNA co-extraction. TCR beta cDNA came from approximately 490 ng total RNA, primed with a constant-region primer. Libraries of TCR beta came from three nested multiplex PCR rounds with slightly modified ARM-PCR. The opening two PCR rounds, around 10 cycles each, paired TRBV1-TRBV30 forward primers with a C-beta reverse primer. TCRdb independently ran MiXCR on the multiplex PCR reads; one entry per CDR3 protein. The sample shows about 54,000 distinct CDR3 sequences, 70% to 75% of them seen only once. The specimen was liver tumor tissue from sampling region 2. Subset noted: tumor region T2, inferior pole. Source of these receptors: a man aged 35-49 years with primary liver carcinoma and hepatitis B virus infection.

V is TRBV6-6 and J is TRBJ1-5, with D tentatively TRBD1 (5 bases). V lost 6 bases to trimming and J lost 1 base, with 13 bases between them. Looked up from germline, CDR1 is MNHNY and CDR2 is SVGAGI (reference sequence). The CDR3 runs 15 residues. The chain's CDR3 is CASRTGTESNQPQHF. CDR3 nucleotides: TGTGCCAGCAGGACCGGGACCGAAAGCAATCAGCCCCAGCATTTT.

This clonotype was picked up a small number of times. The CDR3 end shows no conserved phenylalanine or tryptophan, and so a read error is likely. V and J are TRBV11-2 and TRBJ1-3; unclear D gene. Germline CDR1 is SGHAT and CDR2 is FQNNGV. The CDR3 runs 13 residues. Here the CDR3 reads CASAQEAGDTIYL. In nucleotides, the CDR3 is TGTGCCTCAGCTCAGGAAGCTGGAGACACCATATATCTT.

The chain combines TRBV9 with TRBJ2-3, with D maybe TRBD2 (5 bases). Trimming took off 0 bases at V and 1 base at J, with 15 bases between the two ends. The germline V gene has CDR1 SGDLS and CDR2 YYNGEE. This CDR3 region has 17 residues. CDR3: CASSVASDSGRTDTQYF. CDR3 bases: TGTGCCAGCAGCGTAGCCTCGGACTCGGGCCGCACAGATACGCAGTATTTT.

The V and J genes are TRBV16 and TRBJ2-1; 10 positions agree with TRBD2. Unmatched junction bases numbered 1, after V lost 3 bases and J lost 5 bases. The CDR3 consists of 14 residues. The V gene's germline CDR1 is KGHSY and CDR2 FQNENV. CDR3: CASSQGLANNEQFF. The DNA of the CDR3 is TGTGCCAGCAGCCAGGGACTAGCGAACAATGAGCAGTTCTTC.

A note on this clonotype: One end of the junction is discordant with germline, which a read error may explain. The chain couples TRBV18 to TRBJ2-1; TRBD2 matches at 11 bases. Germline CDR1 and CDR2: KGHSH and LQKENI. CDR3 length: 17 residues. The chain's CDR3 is CASSPTTSGVSYSEQLF. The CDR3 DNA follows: TGTGCCAGCTCACCTACGACTAGCGGGGTTTCCTACAGTGAGCAGCTCTTC.

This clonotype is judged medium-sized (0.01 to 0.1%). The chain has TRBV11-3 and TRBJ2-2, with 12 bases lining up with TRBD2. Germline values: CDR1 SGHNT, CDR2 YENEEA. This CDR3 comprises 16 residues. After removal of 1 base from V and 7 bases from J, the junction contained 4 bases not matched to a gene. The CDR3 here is CASSLGRLAGVGELFF. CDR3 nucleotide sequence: TGTGCCAGCAGCTTAGGCCGACTAGCGGGAGTCGGGGAGCTGTTTTTT. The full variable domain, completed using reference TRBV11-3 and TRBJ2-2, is EAGVVQSPRYKIIEKKQPVAFWCNPISGHNTLYWYLQNLGQGPELLIRYENEEAVDDSQLPKDRFSAERLKGVDSTLKIQPAELGDSAVYLCASSLGRLAGVGELFFGEGSRLTVL.